This paragraph covers one T cell receptor (beta chain) sequence. This sample is part of a study of shared clonotypes between healthy human individuals. At the level of the study: CD4 naive cells filled three plates per donor, CD4 memory three, CD8 naive two and CD8 memory one.

V was clipped by 7 bases and J by 4 bases, with 18 bases between them. The CDR3 spans 15 residues. Looked up from germline, CDR1 is SGHKS and CDR2 is YYEKEE (reference sequence). Method: immunoSEQ multiplex PCR; TCRdb's copy keeps in-frame clones and lacks some. The data show about 2.3 million clones, 90% to 95% seen once. This chain links TRBV5-5 with TRBJ1-3, with D perhaps TRBD1 (5 bases). This sequence was found in a man younger than 30 in good health. Some clones in this sample may be carry-over from other donors' samples. The sample taken for sequencing was naive CD4+ T cells from PBMCs. As for subset: CD45RA+ positively selected. The CDR3 DNA is TGTGCCAGCGATGTTGGACACCGAGGGGGAAACACCATATATTTT. Encoded protein: CASDVGHRGGNTIYF.